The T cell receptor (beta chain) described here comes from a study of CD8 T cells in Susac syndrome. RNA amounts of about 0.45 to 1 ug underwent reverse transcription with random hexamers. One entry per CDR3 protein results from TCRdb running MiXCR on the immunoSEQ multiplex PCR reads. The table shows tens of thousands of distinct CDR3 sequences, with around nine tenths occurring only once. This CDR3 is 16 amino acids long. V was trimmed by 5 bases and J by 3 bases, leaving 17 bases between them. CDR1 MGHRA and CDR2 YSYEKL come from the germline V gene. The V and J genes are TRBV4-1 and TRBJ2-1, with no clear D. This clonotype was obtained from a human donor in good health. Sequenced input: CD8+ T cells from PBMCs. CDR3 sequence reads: CASSKVAPSHYNEQFF. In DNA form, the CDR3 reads TGCGCCAGCAGCAAAGTAGCACCGAGCCACTACAATGAGCAGTTCTTC.